Listed below are T cell receptor beta chains from one sample, sequenced in a study of OX40 agonist ivuxolimab in advanced cancers. Clones were read by immunoSEQ multiplex PCR, and TCRdb kept only the in-frame ones, dropping some. The table includes about 79,000 clones, about 89% detected once. Specimen: CD4+ or CD8+ T cells sorted from blood, collected in a trial of the OX40 agonist ivuxolimab. The receptor set was obtained from an adult with an advanced solid tumor such as melanoma, head and neck, liver or kidney cancer. The CDR3 runs from the conserved cysteine through the conserved F or W. Fields, in order: J gene, V gene, CDR3 protein.

TRBJ1-1	TRBV15	CATSRQGVTTEAFF
TRBJ1-5	TRBV19	CASSIDSYQPQHF
TRBJ1-1	TRBV28	CASSSPVVQGRNTEAFF
TRBJ2-2	TRBV11-2	CASSRGVTGELFF
TRBJ2-2	TRBV4-1	CASRTGVEVRGELFF
TRBJ2-2	TRBV5-1	CASSLVGGHTGELFF
TRBJ2-5	TRBV11-2	CASSLGTGSLQETQYF
TRBJ2-3	TRBV5-1	CASSLQAFPSTDTQYF
TRBJ1-1	TRBV5-1	CASRSETVEAFF
TRBJ1-4	TRBV9	CASSQANGGPNNEKLFF
TRBJ2-3	TRBV11-2	CASSSRLAGAPSTDTQYF
TRBJ2-7	TRBV28	CASMSGSGGGSYEQYF
TRBJ1-1	TRBV19	CASSIHRGQNTEAFF
TRBJ1-1	TRBV6-5	CASRNRGNTEAFF
TRBJ2-1	TRBV6-6	CAGRLAGGQDEQFF